This TCR beta chain was captured by sequencing in a study of OX40 agonist ivuxolimab in advanced cancers. Context from the whole study: Ivuxolimab was a fully human IgG2 agonistic monoclonal antibody targeting the costimulatory receptor OX40 (CD134). Intravenous ivuxolimab was administered to patients every 2 weeks at six dose levels: 0.01, 0.1, 0.3, 1.5, 3 and 10 mg/kg. Of the roughly 51 patients in dose escalation, around 19 had hepatocellular carcinoma, some 15 had melanoma, 9 had renal cell carcinoma and 9 had head and neck cancer. In the dose-escalation cohort, 82.7% of patients were male, and the mean age was around 60 years, with a range of roughly 20 to 85. Patients were allowed to have had prior anti-PD-1, anti-PD-L1 or anti-CTLA-4 therapy, and roughly 40% of the dose-escalation patients had previously received checkpoint inhibitors. Partial responses were achieved by three dose-escalation patients, of whom one had hepatocellular carcinoma and two had cutaneous melanoma. The purpose of peripheral TCRbeta sequencing was to test whether ivuxolimab changed TCR sequence diversity and led to clonal T-cell expansion. The paper reports the monotherapy dose-escalation portion (N = 52 patients) of the phase I ivuxolimab trial. The investigation overall reported the following: At doses from 0.1 to 3.0 mg/kg, clonal expansion was seen in both CD4+ and CD8+ blood T cells between baseline and week 6. In partial responders in the 0.1-3.0 mg/kg groups, normalized peripheral clonal expansion was found to be among the lowest, especially among CD8+ T cells. After ivuxolimab, CD8+ T cells had more expanded clones than CD4+ T cells on average. Low levels of normalized T-cell clonal expansion were also shown by some nonresponding patients. The antigen specificity of the clonally expanded peripheral T cells was not determined.

The trial excluded patients who had a history of autoimmune disease or who were on systemic immunosuppression. Peripheral blood for TCR sequencing was collected from all dose cohorts at baseline, on cycle 4 day 1, and on cycle 7 day 1. The samples were drawn from a first-in-human, open-label, multicenter phase I dose-escalation trial of ivuxolimab. Adults with locally advanced or metastatic head and neck squamous cell, hepatocellular, melanoma or renal cell carcinoma were enrolled in the trial. Before TCR sequencing, CD4+ and CD8+ T cells were separately sorted from peripheral blood. Between the V and J ends, shortened by 0 bases and 4 bases respectively, the junction contains 11 bases. The CDR3 has 14 amino acids, counting the end cysteine and phenylalanine. Only the CDR3 DNA stays, 42 bases, in frame from base 1. CDR1 and CDR2 are drawn from the germline V gene: SGHTS, YDEGEE. A word on this clone: Its antigen is unknown. No clone much larger than this one lies a single base away; base qualities are absent.

Genomic DNA was extracted from sorted cells for sequencing of the TCRbeta CDR3 region. The immunoSEQ Assay was used to sequence the TCRbeta CDR3 regions. TCRdb retrieved this table from immuneACCESS and kept in-frame rearrangements only. Not all clones are present; in checked studies, unresolved V genes account for under half, and no reason is known for the remainder. The sample data list around 140,000 clones, and 90% of these were observed just once. Around 0.99% of the sample goes to the ten largest clones. Sequenced here: CD4+ or CD8+ T cells sorted from blood, sampled in a trial of the OX40 agonist ivuxolimab. This clonotype was obtained from an adult with an advanced solid tumor such as melanoma, head and neck, liver or kidney cancer. The rearranged segments are TRBV5-8 and TRBJ2-7; perhaps TRBD1 is the D gene, with 6 bases matching. The CDR3 is CASSLAGQGYEQYF. The DNA is TGTGCCAGCAGCTTGGCCGGTCAGGGGTACGAGCAGTACTTC.